A selection of T cell receptor beta chains follows, all from one sample in a study of T cell repertoires in cytomegalovirus infection. TCRdb reanalysed the reads using MiXCR and keeps one entry per CDR3 protein. This table holds over 150,000 distinct CDR3 sequences, approximately 15% found once. The sample was PBMCs. These receptors all stem from a human donor in good health (CMV status not recorded). Some clones in this sample may be carry-over from other donors' samples. Each CDR3 is given with its conserved first and last residue. The D gene is left open where the match is weak. Clone size is stated in some rows and not others, as once, few, many or a class when expanded.

J	length	V	size	D	CDR3	DNA
TRBJ2-6	18	TRBV7-3	many	.	CASSLSGSRFSGANVLTF	TGTGCCAGCAGCTTATCGGGTTCCCGTTTCTCTGGGGCCAACGTCCTGACTTTC
TRBJ2-4	15	TRBV19	few	.	CASSILAGTGNIQYF	TGTGCCAGTAGTATTCTGGCGGGGACGGGGAACATTCAGTACTTC
TRBJ2-7	15	TRBV7-2	many	.	CASSFGSTQPYEQYF	TGTGCCAGCAGCTTTGGCAGTACCCAACCGTACGAGCAGTACTTC
TRBJ1-4	13	TRBV28	few	.	CASSRQLREKLFF	TGTGCCAGCAGTAGGCAGCTCCGTGAAAAACTGTTTTTT
TRBJ1-5	16	TRBV6-1	many	.	CASSDPGPSTGQPQHF	TGTGCCAGCAGTGATCCAGGCCCGTCTACGGGACAGCCCCAGCATTTT
TRBJ2-7	14	TRBV28	many	TRBD1	CASSPGQGAYEQYF	TGTGCCAGCAGCCCCGGGCAGGGGGCCTACGAGCAGTACTTC
TRBJ1-3	14	TRBV7-2	many	.	CASSLERPGNTIYF	TGTGCCAGCAGCTTAGAGCGGCCGGGAAACACCATATATTTT
TRBJ2-1	14	TRBV5-1	few	.	CASSGPASSNEQFF	TGCGCCAGCAGCGGCCCAGCATCCTCCAATGAGCAGTTCTTC
TRBJ1-1	18	TRBV9	.	.	CASSVGGRSGGENTEAFF	TGTGCCAGCAGCGTAGGCGGCCGAAGTGGGGGGGAGAACACTGAAGCTTTCTTT
TRBJ1-1	13	TRBV6-5	few	.	CASSYTVNTEAFF	TGTGCCAGCAGTTATACAGTGAACACTGAAGCTTTCTTT
TRBJ2-2	18	TRBV11-1	few	.	CASSFRPLRGTNTGELFF	TGTGCCAGCAGCTTCAGACCCCTCCGAGGGACTAACACCGGGGAGCTGTTTTTT
TRBJ2-3	12	TRBV6-1	few	.	CASMGSTDTQYF	TGTGCCAGCATGGGGAGCACAGATACGCAGTATTTT
TRBJ2-3	14	TRBV7-6	many	.	CASSLALASDTQYF	TGTGCCAGCAGCTTAGCCCTAGCCTCAGATACGCAGTATTTT
TRBJ1-2	15	TRBV18	many	.	CASSEQPSPNYGYTF	TGTGCCAGCTCCGAGCAGCCCTCTCCGAACTATGGCTACACCTTC
TRBJ2-2	15	TRBV29-1	few	.	CSVEVPRAGTGELFF	TGCAGCGTTGAAGTTCCTCGCGCGGGCACCGGGGAGCTGTTTTTT
TRBJ1-1	13	TRBV14	many	.	CASSPIQPLGAFF	TGTGCCAGCAGCCCCATACAGCCGTTGGGAGCTTTCTTT
TRBJ1-1	12	TRBV28	many	.	CAIYGRNTEAFF	TGTGCCATATACGGGAGGAACACTGAAGCTTTCTTT
TRBJ1-1	15	TRBV18	few	.	CASSPPRGVGTEAFF	TGTGCCAGCTCACCACCACGGGGCGTGGGGACTGAAGCTTTCTTT
TRBJ2-7	13	TRBV12-3/TRBV12-4	many	.	CASTTRGASEQYF	TGTGCCAGCACCACCCGGGGGGCCAGCGAGCAGTACTTC
TRBJ2-3	17	TRBV27	many	.	CASSLSPTAKSTDTQYF	TGTGCCAGCAGTTTATCCCCGACGGCGAAAAGCACAGATACGCAGTATTTT
TRBJ1-5	12	TRBV7-9	many	.	CASSLEVSAQHF	TGTGCCAGCAGCTTAGAAGTGTCTGCCCAGCATTTT
TRBJ1-1	15	TRBV5-1	.	TRBD1	CASSSTGGRGDEAFF	TGCGCCAGCAGCTCTACAGGGGGCCGGGGAGATGAAGCTTTCTTT
TRBJ2-3	15	TRBV5-1	few	.	CASSLGRIETDTQYF	TGCGCCAGCAGCTTGGGACGTATTGAGACAGATACGCAGTATTTT
TRBJ1-1	17	TRBV20-1	.	.	CSARVGLRVLVGTEAFF	TGCAGTGCTAGAGTGGGGTTAAGGGTTTTAGTCGGCACTGAAGCTTTCTTT
TRBJ2-3	14	TRBV29-1	.	TRBD1	CSVITGGLWDTQYF	TGCAGCGTTATAACAGGGGGACTGTGGGATACGCAGTATTTT
TRBJ2-7	18	TRBV5-1	few	TRBD1	CASSAQPTGTGGYYEQYF	TGCGCCAGCAGCGCGCAACCCACCGGGACAGGGGGCTACTACGAGCAGTACTTC
TRBJ2-2	16	TRBV4-2	few	.	CASSPSRGSDTGELFF	TGTGCCAGCAGCCCGTCTAGGGGATCGGACACCGGGGAGCTGTTTTTT
TRBJ2-1	14	TRBV6-4	few	TRBD2	CASSGLAGANEQFF	TGTGCCAGCAGTGGACTAGCGGGAGCCAATGAGCAGTTCTTC
TRBJ2-5	16	TRBV7-9	many	.	CASSLTGLRGQETQYF	TGTGCCAGCAGCCTCACGGGACTGCGGGGACAAGAGACCCAGTACTTC
TRBJ2-6	15	TRBV7-9	few	TRBD2	CASRPGRAGANVLTF	TGTGCCAGCAGGCCGGGGAGGGCTGGGGCCAACGTCCTGACTTTC
TRBJ2-1	11	TRBV7-9	.	.	CASSLSYQQFF	TGTGCCAGCAGCTTGTCGTATCAGCAGTTCTTC
TRBJ2-4	18	TRBV18	few	TRBD1	CASSPISGQGVNENIQYF	TGTGCCAGCTCACCAATTTCCGGACAGGGAGTTAACGAAAACATTCAGTACTTC
TRBJ2-1	17	TRBV7-3	many	TRBD2	CASSLGASGGNYNEQFF	TGTGCCAGCAGCTTAGGGGCTAGCGGGGGCAACTACAATGAGCAGTTCTTC
TRBJ2-1	16	TRBV27	few	.	CASSAWEPNSYNEQFF	TGTGCCAGCAGTGCCTGGGAGCCAAACTCCTACAATGAGCAGTTCTTC
TRBJ2-2	15	TRBV19	.	TRBD2	CASRNWLADTGELFF	TGTGCCAGTAGGAATTGGCTAGCGGACACCGGGGAGCTGTTTTTT
TRBJ2-7	22	TRBV7-9	many	TRBD2	CASSHGGTGGLAGSRPYYEQYF	TGTGCCAGCAGCCATGGGGGGACAGGGGGACTAGCGGGATCCCGACCTTACTACGAGCAGTACTTC
TRBJ1-3	12	TRBV10-3	few	.	CAISGFGNTIYF	TGTGCCATCAGCGGGTTTGGAAACACCATATATTTT
TRBJ2-4	16	TRBV29-1	few	.	CSDRGSDCVAKNIQYF	TGCAGCGACCGGGGCTCCGACTGCGTAGCCAAAAACATTCAGTACTTC
TRBJ1-4	16	TRBV7-2	many	.	CASSRPGQGLSEKLFF	TGTGCCAGCAGCCGCCCGGGCCAGGGGTTGAGTGAAAAACTGTTTTTT
TRBJ2-2	14	TRBV7-2	many	TRBD1	CASRRDRAAGELFF	TGTGCCAGCAGAAGGGACAGGGCGGCCGGGGAGCTGTTTTTT
TRBJ2-1	15	TRBV7-2	many	TRBD1	CASSRQGGSYNEQFF	TGTGCCAGCAGCCGACAGGGGGGGTCCTACAATGAGCAGTTCTTC
TRBJ1-5	14	TRBV28	.	.	CASSPLTSGQPQHF	TGTGCCAGCAGCCCCCTGACCTCGGGTCAGCCCCAGCATTTT
TRBJ1-5	15	TRBV2	.	TRBD1	CASSEMGQDNQPQHF	TGTGCCAGCAGTGAAATGGGACAGGACAATCAGCCCCAGCATTTT
TRBJ2-3	15	TRBV6-4	many	.	CASSGTGTSTDTQYF	TGTGCCAGCAGCGGAACAGGGACTAGCACAGATACGCAGTATTTT
TRBJ2-6	20	TRBV12-3/TRBV12-4	many	TRBD2	CASSSRGTSGGARGANVLTF	TGTGCCAGCAGTTCGCGGGGGACTAGCGGGGGTGCCCGTGGGGCCAACGTCCTGACTTTC
TRBJ1-5	15	TRBV10-3	many	.	CAISDGGAGNQPQHF	TGTGCCATCAGTGACGGGGGGGCCGGCAATCAGCCCCAGCATTTT
TRBJ2-7	13	TRBV5-5	few	.	CASSLGPSAQQYF	TGTGCCAGCAGTTTGGGACCCTCGGCCCAGCAGTACTTC
TRBJ2-7	12	TRBV6-2/TRBV6-3	many	.	CASSSPPYEQYF	TGTGCCAGCAGTTCTCCTCCCTACGAGCAGTACTTC
TRBJ2-7	14	TRBV7-3	many	.	CASSLYHSAYEQYF	TGTGCCAGCAGCTTATATCACAGCGCCTACGAGCAGTACTTC
TRBJ2-5	14	TRBV7-2	many	.	CASSLGRVGETQYF	TGTGCCAGCAGCTTAGGGAGGGTGGGAGAGACCCAGTACTTC
TRBJ2-5	14	TRBV5-1	.	TRBD1	CASSSGTVKETQYF	TGCGCCAGCAGCTCAGGGACAGTGAAAGAGACCCAGTACTTC
TRBJ1-5	12	TRBV28	few	.	CASTGEYQPQHF	TGTGCCAGCACAGGGGAATATCAGCCCCAGCATTTT
TRBJ1-1	13	TRBV10-3	few	.	CAISLDPYTEAFF	TGTGCCATCAGCCTTGACCCGTACACTGAAGCTTTCTTT
TRBJ2-2	15	TRBV6-1	.	.	CASSATTVNTGELFF	TGTGCCAGCAGTGCCACTACAGTTAACACCGGGGAGCTGTTTTTT
TRBJ2-1	18	TRBV4-3	few	.	CASSQDIQRGLAYNEQFF	TGCGCCAGCAGCCAAGATATACAGCGTGGCCTAGCCTACAATGAGCAGTTCTTC
TRBJ2-1	13	TRBV7-2	many	.	CASSRGGGYEQFF	TGTGCCAGCAGCAGAGGTGGGGGCTATGAGCAGTTCTTC
TRBJ2-1	16	TRBV15	few	.	CATSSRIVGRTHEQFF	TGTGCCACCAGCAGTCGAATCGTGGGAAGAACCCATGAGCAGTTCTTC
TRBJ2-7	12	TRBV5-1	few	.	CASSGQLYEQYF	TGCGCCAGTTCTGGACAGCTCTACGAGCAGTACTTC